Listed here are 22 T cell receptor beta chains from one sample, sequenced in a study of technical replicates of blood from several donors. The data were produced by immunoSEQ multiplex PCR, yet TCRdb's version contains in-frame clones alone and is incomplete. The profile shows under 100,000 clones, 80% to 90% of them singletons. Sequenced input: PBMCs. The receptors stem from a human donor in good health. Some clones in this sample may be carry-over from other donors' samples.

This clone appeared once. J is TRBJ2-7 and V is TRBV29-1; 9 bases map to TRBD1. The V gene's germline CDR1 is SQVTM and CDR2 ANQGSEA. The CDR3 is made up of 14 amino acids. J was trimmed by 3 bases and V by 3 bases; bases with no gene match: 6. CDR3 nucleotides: TGCAGCGTTGAGACCGGGACAGGGAGCTACGAGCAGTACTTC. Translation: CSVETGTGSYEQYF.

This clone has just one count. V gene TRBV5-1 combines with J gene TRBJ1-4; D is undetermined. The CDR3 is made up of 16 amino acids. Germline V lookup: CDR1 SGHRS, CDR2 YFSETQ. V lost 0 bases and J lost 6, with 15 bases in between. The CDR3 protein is CASSLGIGGMHEKLFF. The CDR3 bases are TGCGCCAGCAGCTTGGGGATAGGAGGGATGCATGAAAAACTGTTTTTT.

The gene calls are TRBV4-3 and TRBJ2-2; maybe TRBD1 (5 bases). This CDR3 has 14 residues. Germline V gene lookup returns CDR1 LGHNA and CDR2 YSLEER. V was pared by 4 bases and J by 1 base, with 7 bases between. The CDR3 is CASSRGQNTGELFF. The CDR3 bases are TGCGCCAGCAGCCGCGGACAGAACACCGGGGAGCTGTTTTTT.

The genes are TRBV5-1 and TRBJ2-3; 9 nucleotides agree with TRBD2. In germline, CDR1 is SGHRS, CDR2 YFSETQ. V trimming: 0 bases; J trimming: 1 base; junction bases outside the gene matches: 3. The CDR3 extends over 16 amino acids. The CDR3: CASSLGAGGGTDTQYF. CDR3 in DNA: TGCGCCAGCAGCTTGGGAGCGGGAGGAGGCACAGATACGCAGTATTTT. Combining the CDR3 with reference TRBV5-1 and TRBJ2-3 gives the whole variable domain KAGVTQTPRYLIKTRGQQVTLSCSPISGHRSVSWYQQTPGQGLQFLFEYFSETQRNKGNFPGRFSGRQFSNSRSEMNVSTLELGDSALYLCASSLGAGGGTDTQYFGPGTRLTVL.

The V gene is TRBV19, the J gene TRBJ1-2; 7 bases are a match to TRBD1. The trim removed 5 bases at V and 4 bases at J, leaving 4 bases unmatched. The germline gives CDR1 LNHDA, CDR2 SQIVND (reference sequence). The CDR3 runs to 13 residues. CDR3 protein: CASSVGQTYGYTF. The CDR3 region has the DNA TGTGCCAGTAGTGTGGGACAGACCTATGGCTACACCTTC.

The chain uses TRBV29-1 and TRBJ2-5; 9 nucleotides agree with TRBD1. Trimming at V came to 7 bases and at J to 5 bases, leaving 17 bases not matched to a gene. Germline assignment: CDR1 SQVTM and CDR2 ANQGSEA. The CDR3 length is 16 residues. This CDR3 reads CSGQPTGTGSMETQYF. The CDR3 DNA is TGCAGCGGGCAACCAACCGGGACAGGGAGCATGGAGACCCAGTACTTC.

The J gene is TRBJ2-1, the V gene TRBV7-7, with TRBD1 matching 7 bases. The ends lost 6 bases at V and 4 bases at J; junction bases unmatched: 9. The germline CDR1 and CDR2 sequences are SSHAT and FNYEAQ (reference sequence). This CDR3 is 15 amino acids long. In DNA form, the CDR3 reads TGTGCCAGCAGTCTTAGGGACAGTCCGTACAATGAGCAGTTCTTC. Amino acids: CASSLRDSPYNEQFF.

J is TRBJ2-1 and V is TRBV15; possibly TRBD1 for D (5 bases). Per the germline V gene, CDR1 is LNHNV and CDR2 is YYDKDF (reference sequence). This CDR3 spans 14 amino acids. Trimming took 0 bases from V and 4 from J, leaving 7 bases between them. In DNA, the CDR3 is TGTGCCACCAGCAGAGAGTACAGGTACAATGAGCAGTTCTTC. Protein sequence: CATSREYRYNEQFF.

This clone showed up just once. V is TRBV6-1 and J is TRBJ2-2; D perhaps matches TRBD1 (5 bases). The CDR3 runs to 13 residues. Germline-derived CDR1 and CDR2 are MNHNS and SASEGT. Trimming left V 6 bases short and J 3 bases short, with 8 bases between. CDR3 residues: CASSRADTGELFF. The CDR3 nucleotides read TGTGCCAGCAGCAGGGCCGACACCGGGGAGCTGTTTTTT.

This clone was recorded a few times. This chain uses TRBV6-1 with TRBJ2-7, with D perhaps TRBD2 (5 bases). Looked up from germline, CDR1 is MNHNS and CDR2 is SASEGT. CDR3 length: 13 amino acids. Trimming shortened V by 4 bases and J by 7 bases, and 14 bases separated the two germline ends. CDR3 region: CASSGRDVGEQYF. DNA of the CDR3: TGTGCCAGCAGTGGTCGGGATGTCGGTGAGCAGTACTTC.

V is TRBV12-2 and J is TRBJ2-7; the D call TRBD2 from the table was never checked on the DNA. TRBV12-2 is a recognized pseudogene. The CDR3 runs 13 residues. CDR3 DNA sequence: TGTGCAAGTCGCTTAGTCGAGGGCTACGAGCAGTACTTC. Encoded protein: CASRLVEGYEQYF.

In DNA, the CDR3 is TGTGCCAGCAGGGGGACAGGGGACGCGCAGCCCCAGCATTTT. Translating gives CASRGTGDAQPQHF. This chain connects TRBV2 to TRBJ1-5; TRBD1 aligns across 10 bases. V was pared by 6 bases and J by 7 bases, with 6 bases of the junction left unmatched. The CDR3 runs 14 residues. Per the germline V gene, CDR1 is SNHLY and CDR2 is FYNNEI. Using reference TRBV2 and TRBJ1-5 for the parts outside the CDR3, the full variable domain is EPEVTQTPSHQVTQMGQEVILRCVPISNHLYFYWYRQILGQKVEFLVSFYNNEISEKSEIFDDQFSVERPDGSNFTLKIRSTKLEDSAMYFCASRGTGDAQPQHFGDGTRLSIL.

The CDR3 region is CAISDDRRGYGYTF. Written as DNA, the CDR3 is TGTGCCATCAGTGACGACAGGAGAGGCTATGGCTACACCTTC. This chain connects TRBV10-3 to TRBJ1-2; possibly TRBD1 for D (6 bases). Trimming removed 3 bases at V and 4 bases at J, with 12 bases between. CDR3 length equals 14 residues. Per the germline V gene, CDR1 is ENHRY and CDR2 is SYGVKD.

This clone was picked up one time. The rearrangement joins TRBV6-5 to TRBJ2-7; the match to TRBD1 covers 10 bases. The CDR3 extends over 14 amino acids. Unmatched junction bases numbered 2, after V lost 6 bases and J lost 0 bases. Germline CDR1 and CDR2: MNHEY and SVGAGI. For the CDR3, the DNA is TGTGCCAGCAGATGGACAGGGGGCTCCTACGAGCAGTACTTC. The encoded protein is CASRWTGGSYEQYF.

The chain's CDR3 is CASSSVAGKVTDTQYF. CDR3 coding DNA: TGTGCCAGCAGCTCTGTAGCGGGGAAAGTCACAGATACGCAGTATTTT. The rearrangement uses TRBV5-4 and TRBJ2-3; TRBD2 agrees at 8 bases. The CDR3 sequence is 16 residues long. With 3 bases clipped from V and 2 bases from J, the junction kept 8 bases outside the gene matches. Germline V gene lookup returns CDR1 SGHNT and CDR2 YYREEE (reference sequence).

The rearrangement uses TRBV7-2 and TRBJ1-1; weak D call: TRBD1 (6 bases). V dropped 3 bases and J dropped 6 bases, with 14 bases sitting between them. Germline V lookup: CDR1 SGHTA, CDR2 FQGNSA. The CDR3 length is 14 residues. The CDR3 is CASSLRQGSPEAFF. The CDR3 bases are TGTGCCAGCAGCTTGCGGCAGGGGTCGCCTGAAGCTTTCTTT.

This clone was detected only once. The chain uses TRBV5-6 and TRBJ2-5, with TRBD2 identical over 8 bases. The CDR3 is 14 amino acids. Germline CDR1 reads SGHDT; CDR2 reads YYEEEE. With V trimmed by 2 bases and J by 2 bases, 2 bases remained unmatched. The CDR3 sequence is CASSFGGAQETQYF. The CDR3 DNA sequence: TGTGCCAGCAGCTTCGGGGGGGCTCAAGAGACCCAGTACTTC. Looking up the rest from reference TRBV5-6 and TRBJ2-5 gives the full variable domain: DAGVTQSPTHLIKTRGQQVTLRCSPKSGHDTVSWYQQALGQGPQFIFQYYEEEERQRGNFPDRFSGHQFPNYSSELNVNALLLGDSALYLCASSFGGAQETQYFGPGTRLLVL.

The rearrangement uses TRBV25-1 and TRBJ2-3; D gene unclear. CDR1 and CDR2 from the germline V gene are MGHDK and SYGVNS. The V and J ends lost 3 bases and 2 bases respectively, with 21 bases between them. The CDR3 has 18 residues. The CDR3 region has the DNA TGTGCCAGCAGTGACCAACCCCTTCTAGGCGGAGACACAGATACGCAGTATTTT. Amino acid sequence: CASSDQPLLGGDTDTQYF.

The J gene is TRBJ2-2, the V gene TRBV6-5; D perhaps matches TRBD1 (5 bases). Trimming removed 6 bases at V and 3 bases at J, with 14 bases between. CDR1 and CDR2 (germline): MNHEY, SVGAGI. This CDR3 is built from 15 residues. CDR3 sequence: CASSPTRGYTGELFF. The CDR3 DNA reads TGTGCCAGCAGCCCGACAAGGGGTTACACCGGGGAGCTGTTTTTT.

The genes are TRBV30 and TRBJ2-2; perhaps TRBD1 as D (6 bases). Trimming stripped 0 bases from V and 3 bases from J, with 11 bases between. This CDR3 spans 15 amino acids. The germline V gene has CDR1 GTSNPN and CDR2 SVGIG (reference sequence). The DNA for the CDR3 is TGTGCCTGGAGTGTACAGGGACGGGACACCGGGGAGCTGTTTTTT. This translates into CAWSVQGRDTGELFF.

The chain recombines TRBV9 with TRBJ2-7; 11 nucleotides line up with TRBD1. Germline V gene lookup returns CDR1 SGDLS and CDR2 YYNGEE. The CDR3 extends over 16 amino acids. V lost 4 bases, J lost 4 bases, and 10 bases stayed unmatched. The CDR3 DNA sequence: TGTGCCAGCAGCCCCTCTTTGGGGACAGGGGGGTACGAGCAGTACTTC. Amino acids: CASSPSLGTGGYEQYF.

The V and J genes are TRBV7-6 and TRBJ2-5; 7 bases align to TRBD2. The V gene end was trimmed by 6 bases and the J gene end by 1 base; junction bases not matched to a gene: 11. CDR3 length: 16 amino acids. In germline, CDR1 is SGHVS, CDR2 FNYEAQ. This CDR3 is CASRLFSASGQETQYF. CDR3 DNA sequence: TGTGCCAGCAGACTATTCTCGGCTAGCGGCCAAGAGACCCAGTACTTC. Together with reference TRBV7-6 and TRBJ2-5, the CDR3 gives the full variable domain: GAGVSQSPRYKVTKRGQDVALRCDPISGHVSLYWYRQALGQGPEFLTYFNYEAQQDKSGLPNDRFSAERPEGSISTLTIQRTEQRDSAMYRCASRLFSASGQETQYFGPGTRLLVL.